This T cell receptor (beta chain) is from a study of blood T cell repertoires in COVID-19. The data were produced by immunoSEQ multiplex PCR, yet TCRdb's version contains in-frame clones alone and is incomplete. This table holds about 300,000 clones, roughly 90% found once. The length of the CDR3 is 16 residues. The V gene end was trimmed by 5 bases and the J gene end by 3 bases; junction bases not matched to a gene: 5. CDR1 and CDR2 (germline): SEHNR, FQNEAQ (reference sequence). This sequence joins TRBV7-9 and TRBJ2-3, with 13 bases aligning to TRBD2. The sequenced material came from peripheral blood. This sequence originates from a man aged 18 to 29 who had recovered from COVID-19. The CDR3 spells CASSGLAGDYTDTQYF. The CDR3 DNA follows: TGTGCCAGCAGCGGACTAGCGGGAGATTATACAGATACGCAGTATTTT.